The 8 T cell receptor beta chains reported below all come from one sample, sequenced in a study of shared clonotypes between healthy human individuals (dated by TCRdb to 2020 to 2021). To prepare the library, the immunoSEQ multiplex PCR assay was applied. What TCRdb holds here is the immuneACCESS table cut down to in-frame rearrangements. Part of the clones is not present; checked against another copy, under half of the missing clones reflect an unresolved V gene, and the others are unexplained. The sample profile shows 2 million to 2.5 million clones; 85% to 95% of them were found once. 0.3% to 0.45% of the sample goes to the ten largest clones. Sample: naive CD4+ T cells from PBMCs. What this sample's cell subset or site label stands for: CD45RA+ positively selected. The receptor source for this set is a man aged 18-30 years in good health. Some clones in this sample may be carry-over from other donors' samples.

This clone was counted a single time. Within the sample, other DNA sequences also encode this same CDR3. Here the CDR3 reads CASSPPGQGTDTQYF. The CDR3 nucleotides read TGTGCCAGCTCACCCCCGGGACAGGGGACAGATACGCAGTATTTT. V usage is TRBV18 and J usage is TRBJ2-3; TRBD1 agrees at 10 bases. Germline loops: CDR1 KGHSH, CDR2 LQKENI. Trimming took 3 bases from V and 3 from J; bases not matched to a gene: 3. This CDR3 comprises 15 residues.

CDR3: CASQPRGGSYNEQFF. DNA of the CDR3: TGTGCCAGCCAACCTCGGGGGGGGTCCTACAATGAGCAGTTCTTC. V usage is TRBV27 and J usage is TRBJ2-1, with 8 bases aligning to TRBD2. The CDR3 runs 15 residues. Germline V lookup: CDR1 MNHEY, CDR2 SMNVEV (reference sequence). V was pared by 8 bases and J by 1 base, with 7 bases of the junction left unmatched.

J is TRBJ2-1 and V is TRBV7-9, with a possible D match to TRBD1 (6 bases). The V gene's germline CDR1 is SEHNR and CDR2 FQNEAQ (reference sequence). The CDR3 totals 15 residues. V was clipped by 3 bases and J by 7 bases, with 16 bases between them. The CDR3 protein is CASSFDRPIRNEQFF. DNA for the CDR3: TGTGCCAGCAGCTTTGACAGGCCCATTCGGAATGAGCAGTTCTTC. Supplemented by reference TRBV7-9 and TRBJ2-1, the full variable domain reads DTGVSQNPRHKITKRGQNVTFRCDPISEHNRLYWYRQTLGQGPEFLTYFQNEAQLEKSRLLSDRFSAERPKGSFSTLEIQRTEQGDSAMYLCASSFDRPIRNEQFFGPGTRLTVL.

The chain couples TRBV18 to TRBJ1-1; TRBD1 matches at 7 bases. The germline gives CDR1 KGHSH, CDR2 LQKENI. This CDR3 has 14 amino acids. The J segment lost 5 bases and the V segment lost 1 base, leaving 4 bases of the junction unmatched. The CDR3 DNA reads TGTGCCAGCTCACCACAGGGGGCGCAAACTGAAGCTTTCTTT. Its translation is CASSPQGAQTEAFF.

The J gene is TRBJ2-7, the V gene TRBV4-1; possibly TRBD1 for D (5 bases). Trimming cost V 0 bases and J 5 bases, with 20 bases left between them. CDR1 is MGHRA and CDR2 is YSYEKL in the germline V gene. This CDR3 has 17 residues. CDR3 nucleotides: TGCGCCAGCAGCCAAGATTCTACGGCCCCAGGGTGGAACGAGCAGTACTTC. It codes for CASSQDSTAPGWNEQYF.

Concerning this clone: The sample has other DNA sequences that encode this CDR3 too. The chain combines TRBV6-5 with TRBJ2-6, with a weak D call TRBD2 (6 bases). The CDR3 loop spans 16 amino acids. Trimming pared 2 bases from V and 0 bases from J, leaving 8 bases between. Germline values: CDR1 MNHEY, CDR2 SVGAGI. The CDR3 is CASSYGGNSGANVLTF. The CDR3 DNA reads as TGTGCCAGCAGTTACGGGGGGAACTCTGGGGCCAACGTCCTGACTTTC.

In this sample, this clone turned up a few times. The chain joins TRBV28 to TRBJ1-1; D not resolved. The CDR3 runs 12 residues. The V end was cut by 1 base, the J end by 7 bases, with 7 bases between. Germline CDR1 reads MDHEN; CDR2 reads SYDVKM. The CDR3: CASSLYWDEAFF. For the CDR3, the DNA is TGTGCCAGCAGTTTATATTGGGATGAAGCTTTCTTT. Variable domain in full (rest from reference TRBV28 and TRBJ1-1): DVKVTQSSRYLVKRTGEKVFLECVQDMDHENMFWYRQDPGLGLRLIYFSYDVKMKEKGDIPEGYSVSREKKERFSLILESASTNQTSMYLCASSLYWDEAFFGQGTRLTVV.

Worth noting for this clone: Different DNA sequences within this sample yield the same CDR3. The chain couples TRBV28 to TRBJ2-7; D might be TRBD1 (6 bases). Germline V gene lookup returns CDR1 MDHEN and CDR2 SYDVKM. The length of the CDR3 is 13 residues. Trimming left V 7 bases short and J 3 bases short, with 13 bases between. CDR3 protein: CASTPGQSYEQYF. The CDR3 DNA sequence: TGTGCCAGCACCCCCGGACAGAGCTACGAGCAGTACTTC.